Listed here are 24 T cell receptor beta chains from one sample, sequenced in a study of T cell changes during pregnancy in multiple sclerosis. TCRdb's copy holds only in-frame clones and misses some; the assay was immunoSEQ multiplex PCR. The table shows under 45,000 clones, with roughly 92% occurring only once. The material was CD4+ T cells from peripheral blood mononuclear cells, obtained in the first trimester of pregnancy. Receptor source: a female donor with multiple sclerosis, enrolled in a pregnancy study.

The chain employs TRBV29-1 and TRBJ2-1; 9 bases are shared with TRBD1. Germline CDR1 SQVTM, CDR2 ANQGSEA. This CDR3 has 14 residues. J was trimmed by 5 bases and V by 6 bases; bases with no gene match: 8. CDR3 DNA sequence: TGCAGCGTCTCGACTGGACAGGGGAACAATGAGCAGTTCTTC. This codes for CSVSTGQGNNEQFF.

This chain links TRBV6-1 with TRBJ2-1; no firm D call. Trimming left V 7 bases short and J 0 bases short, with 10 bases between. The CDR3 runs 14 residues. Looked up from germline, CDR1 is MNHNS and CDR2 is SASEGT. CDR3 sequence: CASMRLGSYNEQFF. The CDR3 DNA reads TGTGCCAGCATGCGACTGGGCTCCTACAATGAGCAGTTCTTC.

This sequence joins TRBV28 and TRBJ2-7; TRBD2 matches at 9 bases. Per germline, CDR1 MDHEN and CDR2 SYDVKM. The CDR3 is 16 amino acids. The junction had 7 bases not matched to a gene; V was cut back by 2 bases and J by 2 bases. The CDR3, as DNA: TGTGCCAGCAGTTTAGGTGGGGCGGGAGGGACCTACGAGCAGTACTTC. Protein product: CASSLGGAGGTYEQYF.

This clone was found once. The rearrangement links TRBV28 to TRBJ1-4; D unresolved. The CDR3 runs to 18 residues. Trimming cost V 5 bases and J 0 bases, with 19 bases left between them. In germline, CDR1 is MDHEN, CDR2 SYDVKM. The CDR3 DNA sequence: TGTGCCAGCAGTCTAACTTCCCGGGATTTAGCAACTAATGAAAAACTGTTTTTT. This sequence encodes CASSLTSRDLATNEKLFF.

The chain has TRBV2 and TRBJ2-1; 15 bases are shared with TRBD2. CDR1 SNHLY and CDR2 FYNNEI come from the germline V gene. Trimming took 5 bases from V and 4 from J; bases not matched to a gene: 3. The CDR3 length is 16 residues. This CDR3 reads CASSPGLAGGYNEQFF. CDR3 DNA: TGTGCCAGCAGTCCAGGACTAGCGGGAGGGTACAATGAGCAGTTCTTC.

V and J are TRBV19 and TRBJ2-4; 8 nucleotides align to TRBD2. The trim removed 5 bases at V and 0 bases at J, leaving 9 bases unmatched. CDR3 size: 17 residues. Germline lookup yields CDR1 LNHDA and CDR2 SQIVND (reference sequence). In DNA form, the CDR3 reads TGTGCCAGTAGTCCGGGACCGGGACTAGTAGCCAAAAACATTCAGTACTTC. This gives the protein CASSPGPGLVAKNIQYF.

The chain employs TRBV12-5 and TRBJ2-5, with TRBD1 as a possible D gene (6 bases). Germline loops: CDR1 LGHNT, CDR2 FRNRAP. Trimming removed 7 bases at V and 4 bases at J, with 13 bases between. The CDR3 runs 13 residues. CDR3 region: CASALGQRETQYF. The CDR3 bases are TGTGCTAGTGCCCTTGGACAGCGAGAGACCCAGTACTTC. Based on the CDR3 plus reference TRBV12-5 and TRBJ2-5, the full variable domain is DARVTQTPRHKVTEMGQEVTMRCQPILGHNTVFWYRQTMMQGLELLAYFRNRAPLDDSGMPKDRFSAEMPDATLATLKIQPSEPRDSAVYFCASALGQRETQYFGPGTRLLVL.

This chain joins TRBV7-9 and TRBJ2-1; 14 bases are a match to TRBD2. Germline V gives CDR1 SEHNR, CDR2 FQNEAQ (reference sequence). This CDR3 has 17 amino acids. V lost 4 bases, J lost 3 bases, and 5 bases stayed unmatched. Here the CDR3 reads CASSSGTSGSIYNEQFF. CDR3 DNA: TGTGCCAGCAGCTCCGGGACTAGCGGGAGCATCTACAATGAGCAGTTCTTC. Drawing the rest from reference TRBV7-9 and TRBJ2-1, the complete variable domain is DTGVSQNPRHKITKRGQNVTFRCDPISEHNRLYWYRQTLGQGPEFLTYFQNEAQLEKSRLLSDRFSAERPKGSFSTLEIQRTEQGDSAMYLCASSSGTSGSIYNEQFFGPGTRLTVL.

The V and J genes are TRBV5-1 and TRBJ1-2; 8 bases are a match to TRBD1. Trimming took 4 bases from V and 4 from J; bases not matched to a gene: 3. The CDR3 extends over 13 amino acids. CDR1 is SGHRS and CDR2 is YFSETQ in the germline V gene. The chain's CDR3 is CASSPTGGYGYTF. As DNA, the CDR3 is TGCGCCAGCAGCCCTACAGGGGGCTATGGCTACACCTTC.

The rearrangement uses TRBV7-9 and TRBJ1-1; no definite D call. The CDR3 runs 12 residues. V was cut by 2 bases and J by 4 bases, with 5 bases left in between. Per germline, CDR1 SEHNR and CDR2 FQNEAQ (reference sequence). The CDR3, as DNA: TGTGCCAGCAGCTTATCAGGCACTGAAGCTTTCTTT. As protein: CASSLSGTEAFF.

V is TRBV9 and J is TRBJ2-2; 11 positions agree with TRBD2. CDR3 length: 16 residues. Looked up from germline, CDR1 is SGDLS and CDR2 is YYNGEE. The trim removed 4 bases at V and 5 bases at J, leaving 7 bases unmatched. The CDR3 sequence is CASSSTSGIETGELFF. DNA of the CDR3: TGTGCCAGCAGCTCGACTAGCGGGATAGAGACCGGGGAGCTGTTTTTT.

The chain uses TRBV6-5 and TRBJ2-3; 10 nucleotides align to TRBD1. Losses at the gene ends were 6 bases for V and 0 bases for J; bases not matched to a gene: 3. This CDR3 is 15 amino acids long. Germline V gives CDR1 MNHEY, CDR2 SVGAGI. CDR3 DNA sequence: TGTGCCAGCAGGAGGGACAGGGGAAGCACAGATACGCAGTATTTT. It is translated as CASRRDRGSTDTQYF.

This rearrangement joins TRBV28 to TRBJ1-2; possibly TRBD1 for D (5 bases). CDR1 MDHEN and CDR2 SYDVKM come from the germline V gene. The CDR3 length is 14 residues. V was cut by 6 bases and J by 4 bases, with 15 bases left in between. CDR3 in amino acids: CASSPGHGIYGYTF. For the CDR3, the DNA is TGTGCCAGCAGCCCCGGACACGGCATCTATGGCTACACCTTC.

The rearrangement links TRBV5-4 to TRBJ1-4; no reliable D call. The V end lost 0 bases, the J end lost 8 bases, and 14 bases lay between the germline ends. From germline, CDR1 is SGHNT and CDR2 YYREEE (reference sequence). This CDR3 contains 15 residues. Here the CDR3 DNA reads TGTGCCAGCAGCTTGGCCGGACTTATGGGGGAAAAACTGTTTTTT. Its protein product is CASSLAGLMGEKLFF.

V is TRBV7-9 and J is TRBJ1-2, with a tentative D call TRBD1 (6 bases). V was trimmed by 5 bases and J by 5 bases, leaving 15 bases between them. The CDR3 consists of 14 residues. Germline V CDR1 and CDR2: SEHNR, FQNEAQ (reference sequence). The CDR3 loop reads CASSTRDTFYGYTF. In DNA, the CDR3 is TGTGCCAGCAGCACCCGGGACACCTTTTATGGCTACACCTTC.

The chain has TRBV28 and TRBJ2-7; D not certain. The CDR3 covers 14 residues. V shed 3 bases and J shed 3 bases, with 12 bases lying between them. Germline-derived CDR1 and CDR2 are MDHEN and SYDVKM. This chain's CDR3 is CASSFLRPGYEQYF. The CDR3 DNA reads TGTGCCAGCAGTTTTCTCCGGCCAGGCTACGAGCAGTACTTC.

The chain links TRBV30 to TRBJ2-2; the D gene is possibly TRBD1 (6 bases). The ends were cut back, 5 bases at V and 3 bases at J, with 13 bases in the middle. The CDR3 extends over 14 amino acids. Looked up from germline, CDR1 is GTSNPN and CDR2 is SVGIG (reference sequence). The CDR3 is CAWSSGTYTGELFF. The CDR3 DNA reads TGTGCCTGGTCATCCGGGACATACACCGGGGAGCTGTTTTTT.

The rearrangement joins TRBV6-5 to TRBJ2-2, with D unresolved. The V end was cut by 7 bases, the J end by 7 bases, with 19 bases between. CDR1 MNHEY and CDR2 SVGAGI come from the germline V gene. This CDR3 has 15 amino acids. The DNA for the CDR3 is TGTGCCAGCACAAACAACCCCCCAGGTCACGGGGAGCTGTTTTTT. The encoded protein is CASTNNPPGHGELFF.

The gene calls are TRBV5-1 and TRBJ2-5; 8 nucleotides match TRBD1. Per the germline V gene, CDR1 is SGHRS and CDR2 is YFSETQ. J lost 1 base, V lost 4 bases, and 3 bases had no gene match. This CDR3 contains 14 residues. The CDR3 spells CASSRGQVQETQYF. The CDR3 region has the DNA TGCGCCAGCAGCCGGGGACAGGTCCAAGAGACCCAGTACTTC.

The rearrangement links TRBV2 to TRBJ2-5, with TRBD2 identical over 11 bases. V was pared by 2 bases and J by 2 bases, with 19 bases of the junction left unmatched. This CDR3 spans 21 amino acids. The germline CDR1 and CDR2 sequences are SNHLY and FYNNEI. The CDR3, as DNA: TGTGCCAGCAGTGAAAGAAGTGGGTTAGGACTAGCGGGTTTGAGGCAAGAGACCCAGTACTTC. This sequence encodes CASSERSGLGLAGLRQETQYF. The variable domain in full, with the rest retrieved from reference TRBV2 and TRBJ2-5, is EPEVTQTPSHQVTQMGQEVILRCVPISNHLYFYWYRQILGQKVEFLVSFYNNEISEKSEIFDDQFSVERPDGSNFTLKIRSTKLEDSAMYFCASSERSGLGLAGLRQETQYFGPGTRLLVL.

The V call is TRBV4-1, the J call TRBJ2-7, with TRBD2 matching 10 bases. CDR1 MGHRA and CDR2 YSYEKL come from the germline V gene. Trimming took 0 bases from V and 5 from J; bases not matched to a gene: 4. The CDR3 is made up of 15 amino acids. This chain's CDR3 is CASSQESGRADEQYF. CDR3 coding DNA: TGCGCCAGCAGCCAAGAAAGCGGGAGGGCCGACGAGCAGTACTTC.

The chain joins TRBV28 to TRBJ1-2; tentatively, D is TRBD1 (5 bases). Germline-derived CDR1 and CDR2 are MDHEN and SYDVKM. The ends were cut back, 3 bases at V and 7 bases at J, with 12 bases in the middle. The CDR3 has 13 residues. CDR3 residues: CASSFRQGSGYTF. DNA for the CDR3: TGTGCCAGCAGTTTTAGGCAGGGCAGTGGCTACACCTTC.

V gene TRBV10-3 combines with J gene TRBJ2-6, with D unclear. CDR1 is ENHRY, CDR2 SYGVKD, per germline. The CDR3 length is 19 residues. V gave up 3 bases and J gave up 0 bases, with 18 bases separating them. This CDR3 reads CAISDNGRNSPSGANVLTF. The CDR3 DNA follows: TGTGCCATCAGTGATAATGGCAGAAATTCACCCTCTGGGGCCAACGTCCTGACTTTC.

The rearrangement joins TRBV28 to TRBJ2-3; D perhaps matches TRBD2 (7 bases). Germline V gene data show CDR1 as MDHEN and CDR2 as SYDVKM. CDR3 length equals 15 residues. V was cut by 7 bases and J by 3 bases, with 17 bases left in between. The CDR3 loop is CASIRRGGGTDTQYF. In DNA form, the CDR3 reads TGTGCCAGCATCCGTCGAGGGGGGGGAACAGATACGCAGTATTTT.